This T cell receptor beta chain emerged from a study of blood T cells in healthy people across ages. Study results and caveats: Not knowing donor CMV status may have confounded expanded clonotype changes.

Germline assignment: CDR1 LGHNA and CDR2 YSLEER. The CDR3 is made up of 15 amino acids. This clonotype was recorded only once. The antigen is not known. At one end the junction does not follow the germline gene, possibly because of a read error. PCR was performed a second time for roughly 7 to 11 cycles using a sample-barcoded 5' primer and a J-beta primer mix. MiXCR, applied by TCRdb to the 5' RACE reads, yields one record per CDR3 protein. The sample carries about 680,000 distinct CDR3 sequences, around 45% recorded once. The chain carries TRBV4-3 and TRBJ2-1, with D maybe TRBD2 (5 bases). Input material: blood. This TCR came from a woman aged 60-70 years in good health. The chain's CDR3 is CASSLSRASYIEQFF. As DNA, the CDR3 is TGCGCCAGCAGCCTATCGAGGGCATCCTACATTGAGCAGTTCTTC.